The clone carrying this T cell receptor (beta chain) has only one observation. Assay: immunoSEQ multiplex PCR; the TCRdb copy retains only in-frame clones and omits some. The table has about 400,000 clones, 86% seen once. The data originate from a study of cytomegalovirus exposure and HLA in healthy donors. The CDR3 runs 15 residues. Germline V gene sequence: CDR1 SGHVS, CDR2 FQNEAQ. V lost 1 base and J lost 3; bases outside the gene matches: 2. Sequenced material: PBMCs. The sequence was obtained from a woman aged 18-29 years in good health and CMV-seronegative. The chain is built from TRBV7-8 and TRBJ2-1, with 8 bases identical to TRBD2. The CDR3 DNA is TGTGCCAGCAGCTTAGGGGGGACTAGCTACAATGAGCAGTTCTTC. This codes for CASSLGGTSYNEQFF.